Here is one TCR beta chain with its context. Its antigen is undetermined. Sequencing targeted expressed TCRB transcripts, as all isolated RNA had been reverse transcribed. Clones were sequenced by immunoSEQ multiplex PCR, and TCRdb holds only the in-frame ones, with some missing. Of 300,000 or so clones listed, roughly 9% are singletons. Trimming took off 4 bases at V and 0 bases at J, with 15 bases between the two ends. Germline V gene lookup returns CDR1 MNHNS and CDR2 SASEGT. CDR3 length equals 16 residues. It was via CD45RO/CCR7/CD25/CD127/CD95/CD27 that CD4+ naive, central memory, regulatory and stem cell-like memory cells were sorted. This entry belongs to a study of beta chain features in type 1 diabetes. Study in general: Cells sorted and examined across all samples totaled over 95 million.

Study-wide results and caveats: Lower insertion and higher deletion counts appeared at VDJ junctions in type 1 diabetes patients. The naive, central memory and Treg TCRB repertoires showed an apparent similarity that was greater among patients than among healthy donors. In every one of the four CD4+ subsets, TCRB CDR3s were moderately but significantly shorter in Type 1 diabetes patients.

The chain carries TRBV6-1 and TRBJ1-2, with D possibly matching TRBD1 (5 bases). This TCR was recovered from a man aged 25-45 years with type 1 diabetes. The sequencing input was central memory CD4+ T cells from blood. In DNA, the CDR3 is TGTGCCAGCAGTGCCACCGGGACCGGTACTAACTATGGCTACACCTTC. Translated, it gives CASSATGTGTNYGYTF.